Sequencing of this T cell receptor (beta chain) was carried out in a study of blood T cell repertoires in COVID-19. Study summary: Researchers got acute and convalescent COVID-19 samples from the United States, Italy and Spain.

The CDR3 loop spans 11 amino acids. V was shortened by 0 bases and J by 9 bases, with 5 bases between the two germline ends. CDR1 is SEHNR and CDR2 is FQNEAQ in the germline V gene (reference sequence). This clone was seen a handful of times. Authors' data handling: Estimates of nucleated cell counts were drawn from the amplification of reference gene primers. Generated by immunoSEQ multiplex PCR, the TCRdb table keeps only in-frame clones and is missing some. The V and J calls and clone size come from that table; D and trimming were worked out from the DNA. This table has roughly 450,000 clones, 90% appearing once. The study drew participants aged about 18 to 95 years from 20 to 30 US areas. Cohort 3 donors were reported recovered after two negative PCRs, clearance, or symptom resolution.

The source material was PBMCs or T cells enriched from blood (not recorded which). The sequence derives from a man younger than 30 who had recovered from COVID-19. This chain uses TRBV7-9 with TRBJ1-1; D remains ambiguous. The CDR3 nucleotides are TGTGCCAGCAGCTTAGCTCAGAAAGCTTTCTTT. It codes for CASSLAQKAFF.